This TCR beta chain was documented in a study of early T cells in non-severe SARS-CoV-2 infection. Study summary: Chains were unpaired, as sequencing was done on bulk RNA from unsorted whole blood.

Unique molecular identifiers (one per individual cDNA molecule) were attached. One entry per CDR3 protein results from TCRdb running MiXCR on the 5' RACE reads. The repertoire holds around 67,000 distinct CDR3 sequences, roughly 11% seen once, with less than 5% in the top ten. This clonotype came up a few times. Antigen: not known. Notes on the study in general: CD4 and private specificities were missed by VDJdb matching, which favored anti-spike CD8 responses.

Trimming left V 7 bases short and J 2 bases short, with 12 bases between. The CDR3 has 13 residues. The germline V gene has CDR1 SNHLY and CDR2 FYNNEI. The chain is built from TRBV2 and TRBJ2-7; possible D gene TRBD2, 5 bases. The TCR was taken from an adult who was a healthcare worker with PCR-confirmed SARS-CoV-2 infection or an uninfected control (not recorded which). Source material: whole blood. The DNA of the CDR3 is TGTGCCAGCACGGCTAGCCGAGCCTACGAGCAGTACTTC. Translating gives CASTASRAYEQYF.